This T cell receptor beta chain was sequenced during a study of regulatory T cells in long-lasting Graves disease. Whole-study results and caveats: Repertoires from persistent disease leaned toward TRBV28, TRBJ1-2 and TRBJ2-5.

The V end lost 3 bases, the J end lost 4 bases, and 10 bases lay between the germline ends. Germline assignment: CDR1 SNHLY and CDR2 FYNNEI. The CDR3 has 14 residues. The table lists this clonotype with many counts. What it recognizes is unknown. CDR3 regions were amplified by Arm-PCR using iRepertoire HTBI primers to build TCR beta libraries. Using its own MiXCR run on the multiplex PCR reads, TCRdb lists one record per CDR3 protein. Of approximately 470,000 distinct CDR3 sequences in the sample, 15% to 20% were seen once. Regarding time point: newly diagnosed GD, antithyroid drugs for less than 3 months. The TCR library used RNA extracted from PBMCs. The guidelines of the American Thyroid Association were the basis for diagnosing Graves' disease. This sample was shared with a second study, whose subject was T cells in Graves' hyperthyroidism and ophthalmopathy.

The TCR comes from a man aged 35 to 55 with Graves disease. The sequencing used peripheral blood mononuclear cells (PBMCs), collected at new diagnosis, from a patient treated with antithyroid drugs. This chain uses TRBV2 with TRBJ2-1; D is unclear. The DNA for the CDR3 is TGTGCCAGCAGTGATGGAAGAGCGTACAATGAGCAGTTCTTC. Translation gives CASSDGRAYNEQFF.